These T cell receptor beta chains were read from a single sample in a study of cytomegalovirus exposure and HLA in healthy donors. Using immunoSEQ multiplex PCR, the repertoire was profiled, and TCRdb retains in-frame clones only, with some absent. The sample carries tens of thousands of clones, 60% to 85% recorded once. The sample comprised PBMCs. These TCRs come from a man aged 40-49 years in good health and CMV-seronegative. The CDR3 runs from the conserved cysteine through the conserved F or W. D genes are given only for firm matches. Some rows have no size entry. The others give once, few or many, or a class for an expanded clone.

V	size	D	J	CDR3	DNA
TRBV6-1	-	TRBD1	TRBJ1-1	CASSVLGTGNWNTEAFF	TGTGCCAGCAGTGTCCTCGGGACAGGGAATTGGAACACTGAAGCTTTCTTT
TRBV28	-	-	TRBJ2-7	CASSSTSYALLQYF	TGTGCCAGCAGTTCAACTAGTTACGCCTTATTGCAGTACTTC
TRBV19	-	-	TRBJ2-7	CASSIMGRSSSYEQYF	TGTGCCAGTAGTATAATGGGGCGTTCTAGCTCCTACGAGCAGTACTTC
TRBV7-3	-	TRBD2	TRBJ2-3	CASSLGPGRGRDTQYF	TGTGCCAGCAGCTTAGGGCCCGGGAGGGGCAGAGATACGCAGTATTTT
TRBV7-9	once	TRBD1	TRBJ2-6	CASSPYGQVSGANVLTF	TGTGCCAGCAGCCCCTACGGACAGGTGTCCGGGGCCAACGTCCTGACTTTC
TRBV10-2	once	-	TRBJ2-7	CASSVVSSEQYF	TGCGCCAGCAGTGTCGTGAGTAGCGAGCAGTACTTC
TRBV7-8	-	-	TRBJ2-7	CASSPRGRGDEQYF	TGTGCCAGCAGCCCAAGAGGGCGAGGCGACGAGCAGTACTTC
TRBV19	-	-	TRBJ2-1	CASSPKLGSSYNEQFF	TGTGCCAGTTCCCCCAAGCTCGGGTCCTCCTACAATGAGCAGTTCTTC
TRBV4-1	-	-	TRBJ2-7	CASSRKDYRYEQYF	TGCGCCAGCAGCCGAAAGGACTACCGCTACGAGCAGTACTTC
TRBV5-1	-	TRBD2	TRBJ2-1	CASSSNPLAGSYNEQFF	TGCGCCAGCAGCTCGAACCCACTAGCGGGGTCCTACAATGAGCAGTTCTTC
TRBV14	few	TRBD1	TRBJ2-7	CASSFTGGATIPEQYF	TGTGCCAGCAGCTTTACAGGGGGCGCGACTATTCCCGAGCAGTACTTC
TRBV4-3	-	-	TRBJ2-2	CASSQDPTVGELFF	TGCGCCAGCAGCCAAGATCCAACGGTCGGGGAGCTGTTTTTT
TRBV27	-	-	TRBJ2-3	CASSLGPLGSDTQYF	TGTGCCAGCAGTTTAGGCCCCTTGGGCTCAGATACGCAGTATTTT
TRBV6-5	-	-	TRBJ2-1	CASTSRQISYNEQFF	TGTGCCAGCACCTCCAGGCAGATCTCCTACAATGAGCAGTTCTTC
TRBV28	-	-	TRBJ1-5	CASSFSLLQPQHF	TGTGCCAGCAGTTTCTCCCTGCTACAGCCCCAGCATTTT
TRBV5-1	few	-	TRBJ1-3	CASSLTVSGNTIYF	TGCGCCAGCAGCTTGACAGTCTCTGGAAACACCATATATTTT
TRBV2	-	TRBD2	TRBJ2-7	CASSEGLAGGEQYF	TGTGCCAGCAGTGAGGGACTAGCGGGAGGCGAGCAGTACTTC
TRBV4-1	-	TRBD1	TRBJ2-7	CASSPGTGIYEQYF	TGCGCCAGCAGCCCGGGGACAGGGATCTACGAGCAGTACTTC
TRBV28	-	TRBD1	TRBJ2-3	CASSEYTGTGAITDTQYF	TGTGCCAGCAGTGAATATACCGGGACAGGGGCGATCACAGATACGCAGTATTTT
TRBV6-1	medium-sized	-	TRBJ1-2	CASSESGWADYGYTF	TGTGCCAGCAGTGAATCTGGTTGGGCAGACTATGGCTACACCTTC
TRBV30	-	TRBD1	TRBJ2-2	CAWSPAQTGAGELFF	TGTGCCTGGAGTCCCGCCCAAACAGGGGCCGGGGAGCTGTTTTTT
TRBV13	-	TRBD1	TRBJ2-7	CASSLHTGVSYEQYF	TGTGCCAGCAGCTTACACACAGGGGTAAGCTACGAGCAGTACTTC
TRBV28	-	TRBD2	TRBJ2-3	CASRQAGFASTDTQYF	TGTGCCAGCAGACAAGCGGGATTCGCTAGCACAGATACGCAGTATTTT
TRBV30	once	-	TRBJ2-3	CAWIWGLNTDTQYF	TGTGCCTGGATTTGGGGGCTTAACACAGATACGCAGTATTTT
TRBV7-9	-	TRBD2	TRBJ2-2	CASGGLAGETGELFF	TGTGCTTCCGGTGGGCTAGCGGGAGAGACCGGGGAGCTGTTTTTT